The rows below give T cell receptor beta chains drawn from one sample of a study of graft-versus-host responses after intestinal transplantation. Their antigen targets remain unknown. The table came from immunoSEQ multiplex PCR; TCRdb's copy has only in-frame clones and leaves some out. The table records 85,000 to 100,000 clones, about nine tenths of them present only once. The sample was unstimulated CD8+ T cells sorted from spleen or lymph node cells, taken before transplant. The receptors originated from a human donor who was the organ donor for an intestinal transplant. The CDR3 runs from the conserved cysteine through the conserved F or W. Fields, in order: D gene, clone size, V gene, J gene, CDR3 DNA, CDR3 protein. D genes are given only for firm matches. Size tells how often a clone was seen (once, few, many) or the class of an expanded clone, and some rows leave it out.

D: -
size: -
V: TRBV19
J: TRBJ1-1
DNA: TGTGCCAGTAATTCCTACACTGAAGCTTTCTTT
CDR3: CASNSYTEAFF

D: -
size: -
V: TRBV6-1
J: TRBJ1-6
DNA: TGTGCCAGCAGTGAACTACAGGGATATAATTCACCCCTCCACTTT
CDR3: CASSELQGYNSPLHF

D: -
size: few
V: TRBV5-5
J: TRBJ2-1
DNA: TGTGCCAGCAGCCCTAGTTGGGGGCCACACAATGAGCAGTTCTTC
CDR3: CASSPSWGPHNEQFF

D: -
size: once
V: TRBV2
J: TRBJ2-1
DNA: TGTGCCAGCAGTGGCTCGGAGATGGAGGGCAATGAGCAGTTCTTC
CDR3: CASSGSEMEGNEQFF

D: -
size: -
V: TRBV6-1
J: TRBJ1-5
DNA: TGTGCCAGCAGTGAAGTTCCGAGGGCTCAGCCCCAGCATTTT
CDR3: CASSEVPRAQPQHF

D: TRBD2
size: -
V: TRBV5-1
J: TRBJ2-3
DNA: TGCGCCAGCAGCTTGGCGGGACTAGCGGGAGGGCCTATCACGCAGTATTTT
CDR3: CASSLAGLAGGPITQYF

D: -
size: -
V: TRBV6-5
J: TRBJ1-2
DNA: TGTGCCAGCAGAACGGACAGTCACTATGGCTACACCTTC
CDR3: CASRTDSHYGYTF

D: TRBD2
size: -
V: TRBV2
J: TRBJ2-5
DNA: TGTGCCAGCAGTCACCCGGGACTAGGATGGAAAGGCGACCAGTACTTC
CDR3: CASSHPGLGWKGDQYF

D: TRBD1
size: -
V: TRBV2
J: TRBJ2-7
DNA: TGTGCCAGCCCTGGCGGACAGGGGGCACACGAGCAGTACTTC
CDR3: CASPGGQGAHEQYF

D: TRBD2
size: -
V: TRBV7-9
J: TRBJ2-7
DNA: TGTGCCAGCAGCTTCGGGGGGGCCTCCTACGAGCAGTACTTC
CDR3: CASSFGGASYEQYF

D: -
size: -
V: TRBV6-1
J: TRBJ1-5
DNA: TGTGCCAGCAGCGGGACGCCCCCGGGAGGGCCCCAGCATTTT
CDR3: CASSGTPPGGPQHF

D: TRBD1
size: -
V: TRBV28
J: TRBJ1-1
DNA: TGTGCCAGCATATCCGGGACAGGGAACACTGAAGCTTTCTTT
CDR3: CASISGTGNTEAFF

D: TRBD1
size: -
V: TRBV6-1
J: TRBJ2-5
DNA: TGTGCCAGCAGTGAAGCAAGGGCGGGACAGGGTTTTGGAGAGACCCAGTACTTC
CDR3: CASSEARAGQGFGETQYF

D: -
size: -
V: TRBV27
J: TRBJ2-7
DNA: TGTGCCAGCAGTTTATCACCGGGCTCCTACGAGCAGTACTTC
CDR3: CASSLSPGSYEQYF

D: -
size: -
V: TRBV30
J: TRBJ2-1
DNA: TGTGCCTGGCACGAGGACAGCTCCTACAATGAGCAGTTCTTC
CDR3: CAWHEDSSYNEQFF

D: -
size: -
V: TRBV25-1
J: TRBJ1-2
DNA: TGTGCCAGCAGTGATTGGGCCGATGGCTACACCTTC
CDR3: CASSDWADGYTF

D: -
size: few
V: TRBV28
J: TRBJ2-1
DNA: TGTGCCAGTACTGTCATGCAGGGGGGCCCCGGTGCGGGATACAATGAGCAGTTCTTC
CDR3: CASTVMQGGPGAGYNEQFF

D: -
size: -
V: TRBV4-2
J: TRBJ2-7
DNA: TGTGCCAGCAGCTACAAAGATGAGCAGTACTTC
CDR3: CASSYKDEQYF

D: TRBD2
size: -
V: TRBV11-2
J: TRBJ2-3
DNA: TGTGCCAGCAGCCCGGGACTAGCGGCTCCAGATACGCAGTATTTT
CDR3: CASSPGLAAPDTQYF

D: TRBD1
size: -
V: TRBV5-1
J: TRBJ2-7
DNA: TGCGCCAGCAGCACAACATGGGGACAGGGTTCCCCTTTCGCCTACGAGCAGTACTTC
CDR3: CASSTTWGQGSPFAYEQYF

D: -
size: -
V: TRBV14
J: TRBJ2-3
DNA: TGTGCCAGCAGCCACTATACAGGGATTAGCACAGATACGCAGTATTTT
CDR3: CASSHYTGISTDTQYF

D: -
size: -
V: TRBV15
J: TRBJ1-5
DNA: TGTGCCACCAGCTCAACGAGGGTTGGCAATCAGCCCCAGCATTTT
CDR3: CATSSTRVGNQPQHF

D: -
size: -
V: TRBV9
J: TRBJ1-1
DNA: TGTGCCAGCAGCCCCCAGGTTGGCTTGGGGGCTGGCACTGAAGCTTTCTTT
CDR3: CASSPQVGLGAGTEAFF

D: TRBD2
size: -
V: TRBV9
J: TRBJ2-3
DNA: TGTGCCAGCAGCGGAGTAGCGGGGGGGCCGTCAGATACGCAGTATTTT
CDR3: CASSGVAGGPSDTQYF

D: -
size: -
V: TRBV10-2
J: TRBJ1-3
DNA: TGCGCCAGCTCTTCTGGAAACACCATATATTTT
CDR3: CASSSGNTIYF

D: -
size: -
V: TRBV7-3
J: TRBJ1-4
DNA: TGTGCCACCACTAGAGAGGTAGGTGAAAAACTGTTTTTT
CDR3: CATTREVGEKLFF

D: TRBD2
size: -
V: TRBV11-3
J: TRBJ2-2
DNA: TGTGCCAGCAGCGAGGGGAGACTAGCGGGGGGGCCTAGTTTCGGGGAGCTGTTTTTT
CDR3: CASSEGRLAGGPSFGELFF

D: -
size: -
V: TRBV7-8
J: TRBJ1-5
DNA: TGTGCCAGTAATACAGGGTGGGGTCAGCCCCAGCATTTT
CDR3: CASNTGWGQPQHF

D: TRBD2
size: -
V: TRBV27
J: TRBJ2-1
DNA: TGTGCCAGCAGTCCCCGACTAGCGGGAGGGAGATACAATGAGCAGTTCTTC
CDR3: CASSPRLAGGRYNEQFF

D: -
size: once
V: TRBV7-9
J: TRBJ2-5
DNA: TGTGCCAGCAGCTTAGGGACAAAAGAGACCCAGTACTTC
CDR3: CASSLGTKETQYF

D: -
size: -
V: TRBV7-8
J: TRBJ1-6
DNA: TGTGCCAGCACCTACAGGGCCAGCTCCTATAATTCACCCCTCCACTTT
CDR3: CASTYRASSYNSPLHF

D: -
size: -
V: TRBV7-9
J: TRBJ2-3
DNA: TGTGCCAGCAGCTGGGACTTTCGAGAGTACACAGATACGCAGTATTTT
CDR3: CASSWDFREYTDTQYF

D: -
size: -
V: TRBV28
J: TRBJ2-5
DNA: TGTGCCAGCAGTTTAGATACAGGGCCCTCCCAGTACTTC
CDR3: CASSLDTGPSQYF

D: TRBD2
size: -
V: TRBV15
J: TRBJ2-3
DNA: TGTGCCTACAGCGGGGGGACTAGCACAGATACGCAGTATTTT
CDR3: CAYSGGTSTDTQYF

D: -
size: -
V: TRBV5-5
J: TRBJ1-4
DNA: TGTGCCAGCAGTGTACAGGACGAAAAACTGTTTTTT
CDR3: CASSVQDEKLFF

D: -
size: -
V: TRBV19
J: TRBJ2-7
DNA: TGTGCCAGTAGTTGGGGGGACGGCTCCTACGAGCAGTACTTC
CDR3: CASSWGDGSYEQYF

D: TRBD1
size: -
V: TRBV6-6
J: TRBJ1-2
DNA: TGTGCCAGCAGTTACTCCCACAGGGGATCTAACTATGGCTACACCTTC
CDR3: CASSYSHRGSNYGYTF

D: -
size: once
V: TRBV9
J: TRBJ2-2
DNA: TGTGCCAGCAGCGATTCCGGACAGTCCACAGCAGGGGAGCTGTTTTTT
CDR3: CASSDSGQSTAGELFF

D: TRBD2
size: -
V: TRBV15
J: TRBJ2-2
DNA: TGTGCCACCAGCAGTATAATAGCGGGAGGGCCCACCGGGGAGCTGTTTTTT
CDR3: CATSSIIAGGPTGELFF

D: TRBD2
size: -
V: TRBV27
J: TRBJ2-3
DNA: TGTGCCAGCAGTTCCCGACTAGCGGGAGTGGATACGCAGTATTTT
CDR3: CASSSRLAGVDTQYF

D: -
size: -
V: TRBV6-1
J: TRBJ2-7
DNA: TGTGCCAGCAGTGAATTTGAGGGAATAGATTGGGGCTACGAGCAGTACTTC
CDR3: CASSEFEGIDWGYEQYF

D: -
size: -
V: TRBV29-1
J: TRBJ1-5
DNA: TGCAGCGTTAGGGAGTTTAGCAATCAGCCCCAGCATTTT
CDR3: CSVREFSNQPQHF

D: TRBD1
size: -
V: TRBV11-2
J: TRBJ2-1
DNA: TGTGCCAGCAGCTTAGGGACAGGGAAGTTCTTC
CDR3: CASSLGTGKFF

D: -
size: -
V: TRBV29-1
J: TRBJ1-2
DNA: TGCAGCGTTGAACTGGGGGCGCTTGGCTACACCTTC
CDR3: CSVELGALGYTF

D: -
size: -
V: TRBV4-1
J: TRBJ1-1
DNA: TGCGCCAGCAGCCAGACCTCGGGACAAGTGAACACTGAAGCTTTCTTT
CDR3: CASSQTSGQVNTEAFF

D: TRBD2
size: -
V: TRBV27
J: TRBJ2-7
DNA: TGTGCCAGCAGTCCTCCGAGCGGGAGGGCCCCGTACGAGCAGTACTTC
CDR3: CASSPPSGRAPYEQYF

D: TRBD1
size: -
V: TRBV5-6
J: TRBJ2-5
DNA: TGTGCCAGCAGCTGGACAGGGGGAGGAATAGAGACCCAGTACTTC
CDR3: CASSWTGGGIETQYF

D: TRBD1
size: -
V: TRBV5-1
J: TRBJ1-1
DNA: TGCGCCAGCACGAGTGCGGCCGGGACAGGGGACACTGAAGCTTTCTTT
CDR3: CASTSAAGTGDTEAFF

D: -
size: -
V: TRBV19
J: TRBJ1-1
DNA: TGTGCCAGTATCCAAGACAGTGTTGTAACTGAAGCTTTCTTT
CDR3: CASIQDSVVTEAFF

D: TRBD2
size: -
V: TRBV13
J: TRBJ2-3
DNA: TGTGCCAGCAGCCCGGGACTAGCGGCTAAGAGCACAGATACGCAGTATTTT
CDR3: CASSPGLAAKSTDTQYF

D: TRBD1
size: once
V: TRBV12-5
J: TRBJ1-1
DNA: TGTGCTAGTGGTTTTGGGACAGGGGGGGAGGTCCTGAACACTGAAGCTTTCTTT
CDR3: CASGFGTGGEVLNTEAFF

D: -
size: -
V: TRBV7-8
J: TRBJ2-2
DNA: TGTGCCAGCAGCTTAGTGACTAGGAAGAACACCGGGGAGCTGTTTTTT
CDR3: CASSLVTRKNTGELFF

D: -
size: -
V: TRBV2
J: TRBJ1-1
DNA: TGTGCCACCTCTAACCGGGTGACTGAAGCTTTCTTT
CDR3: CATSNRVTEAFF